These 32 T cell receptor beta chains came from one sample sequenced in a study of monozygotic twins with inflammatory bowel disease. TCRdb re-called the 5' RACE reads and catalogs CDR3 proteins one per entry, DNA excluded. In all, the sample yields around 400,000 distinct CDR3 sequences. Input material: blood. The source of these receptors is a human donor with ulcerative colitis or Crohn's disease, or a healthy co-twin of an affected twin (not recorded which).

CDR3 residues: CASRPTGGNTQYF. The chain is built from TRBV27 and TRBJ2-3; the D gene TCRdb calls, TRBD1, cannot be checked with no DNA. The CDR3 runs to 13 residues. Germline V gene sequence: CDR1 MNHEY, CDR2 SMNVEV (reference sequence).

CDR3 in amino acids: CASSENQGGYGYTF. The V call is TRBV6-1, the J call TRBJ1-2; the D gene TCRdb calls, TRBD1, cannot be checked with no DNA. CDR3 size: 14 residues. Per the germline V gene, CDR1 is MNHNS and CDR2 is SASEGT.

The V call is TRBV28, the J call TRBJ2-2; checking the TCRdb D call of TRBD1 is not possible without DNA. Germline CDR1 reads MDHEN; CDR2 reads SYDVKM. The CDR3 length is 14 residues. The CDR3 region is CASHHTGSTGELFF.

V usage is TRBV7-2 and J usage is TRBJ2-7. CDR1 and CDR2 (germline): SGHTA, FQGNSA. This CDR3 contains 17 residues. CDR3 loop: CASSLVVARRGSYEQYF.

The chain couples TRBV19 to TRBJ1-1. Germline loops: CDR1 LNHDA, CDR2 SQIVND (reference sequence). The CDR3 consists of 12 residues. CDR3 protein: CASSPDEAEAFF.

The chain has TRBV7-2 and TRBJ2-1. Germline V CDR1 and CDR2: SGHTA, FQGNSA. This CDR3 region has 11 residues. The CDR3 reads CASSFRNEQFF.

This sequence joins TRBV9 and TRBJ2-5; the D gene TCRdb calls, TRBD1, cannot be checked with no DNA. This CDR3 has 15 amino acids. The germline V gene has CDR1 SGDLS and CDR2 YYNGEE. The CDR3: CASSVVGTGRETQYF.

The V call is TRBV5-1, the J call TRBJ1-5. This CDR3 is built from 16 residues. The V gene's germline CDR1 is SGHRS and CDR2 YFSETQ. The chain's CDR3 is CASSVLLRRSNQPQHF.

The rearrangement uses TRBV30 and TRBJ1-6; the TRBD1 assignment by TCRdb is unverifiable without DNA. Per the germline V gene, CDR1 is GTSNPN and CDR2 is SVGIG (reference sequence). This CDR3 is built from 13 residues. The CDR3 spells CAWDGDRPSPLHF.

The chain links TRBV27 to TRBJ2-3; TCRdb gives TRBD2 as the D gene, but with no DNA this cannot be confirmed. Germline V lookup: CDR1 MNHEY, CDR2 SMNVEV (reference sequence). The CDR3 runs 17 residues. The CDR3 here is CASSRYWTTQNTDTQYF.

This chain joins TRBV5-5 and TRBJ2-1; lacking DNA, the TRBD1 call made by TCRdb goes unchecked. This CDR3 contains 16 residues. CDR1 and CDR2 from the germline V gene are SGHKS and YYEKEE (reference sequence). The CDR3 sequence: CASSPLDGSSYNEQFF. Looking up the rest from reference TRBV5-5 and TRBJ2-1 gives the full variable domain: DAGVTQSPTHLIKTRGQQVTLRCSPISGHKSVSWYQQVLGQGPQFIFQYYEKEERGRGNFPDRFSARQFPNYSSELNVNALLLGDSALYLCASSPLDGSSYNEQFFGPGTRLTVL.

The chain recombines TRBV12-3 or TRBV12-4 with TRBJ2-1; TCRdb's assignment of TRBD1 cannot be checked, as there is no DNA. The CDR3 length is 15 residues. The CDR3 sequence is CASSLGTGGPNEQFF.

This CDR3 is CAWGVSGVNTDTQYF. This sequence joins TRBV30 and TRBJ2-3; the TRBD2 assignment by TCRdb is unverifiable without DNA. This CDR3 has 15 residues. Germline-derived CDR1 and CDR2 are GTSNPN and SVGIG (reference sequence).

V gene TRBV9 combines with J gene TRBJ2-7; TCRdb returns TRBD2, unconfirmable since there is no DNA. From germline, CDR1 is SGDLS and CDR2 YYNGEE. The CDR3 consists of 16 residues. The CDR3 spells CASSVGGSGATYEQYF.

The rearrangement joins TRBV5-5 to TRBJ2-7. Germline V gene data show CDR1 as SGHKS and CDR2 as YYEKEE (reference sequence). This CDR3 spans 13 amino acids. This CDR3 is CASSLVRAHEQYF.

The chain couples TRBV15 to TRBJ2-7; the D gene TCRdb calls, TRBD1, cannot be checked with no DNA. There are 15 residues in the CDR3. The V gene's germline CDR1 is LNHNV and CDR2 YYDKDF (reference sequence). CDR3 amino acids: CATSRGSPRGIEQYF.

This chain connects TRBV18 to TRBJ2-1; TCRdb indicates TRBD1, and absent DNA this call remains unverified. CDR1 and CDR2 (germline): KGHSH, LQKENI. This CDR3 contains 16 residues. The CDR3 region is CASSGRPRGIHNEQFF.

This chain's CDR3 is CSARDLDRAFTDTQYF. The chain joins TRBV20-1 to TRBJ2-3; the TRBD1 assignment by TCRdb is unverifiable without DNA. CDR1 is DFQATT and CDR2 is SNEGSKA in the germline V gene (reference sequence). This CDR3 contains 16 residues.

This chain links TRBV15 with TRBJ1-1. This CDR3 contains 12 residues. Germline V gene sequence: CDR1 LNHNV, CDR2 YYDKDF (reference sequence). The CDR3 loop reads CATSSAEGEAFF.

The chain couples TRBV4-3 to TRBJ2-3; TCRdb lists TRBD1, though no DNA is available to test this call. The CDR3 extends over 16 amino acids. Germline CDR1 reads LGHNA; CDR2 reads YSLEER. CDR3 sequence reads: CASSQDGPGSTDTQYF.

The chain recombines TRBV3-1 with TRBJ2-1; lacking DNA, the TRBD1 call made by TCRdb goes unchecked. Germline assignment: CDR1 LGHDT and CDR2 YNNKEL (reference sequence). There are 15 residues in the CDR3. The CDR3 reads CASSRPGTVKVEQFF.

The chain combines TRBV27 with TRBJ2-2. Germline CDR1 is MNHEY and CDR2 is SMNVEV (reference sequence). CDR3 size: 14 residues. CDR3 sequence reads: CASFTGTNTGELFF.

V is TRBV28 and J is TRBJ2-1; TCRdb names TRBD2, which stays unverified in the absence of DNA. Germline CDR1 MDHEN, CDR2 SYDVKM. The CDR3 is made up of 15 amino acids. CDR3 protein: CASSRLAGVYNEQFF.

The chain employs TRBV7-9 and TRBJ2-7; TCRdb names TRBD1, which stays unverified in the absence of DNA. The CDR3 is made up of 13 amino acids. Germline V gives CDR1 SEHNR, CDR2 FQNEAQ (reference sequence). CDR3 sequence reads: CASSSPLSGEQYF.

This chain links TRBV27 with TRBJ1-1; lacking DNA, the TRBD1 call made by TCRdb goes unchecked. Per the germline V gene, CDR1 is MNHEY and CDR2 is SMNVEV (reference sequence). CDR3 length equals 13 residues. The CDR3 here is CASKERGGLKAFF.

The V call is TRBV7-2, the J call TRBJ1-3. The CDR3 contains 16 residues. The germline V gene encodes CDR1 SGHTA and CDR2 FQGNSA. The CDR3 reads CASSLGPQSSGNTIYF.

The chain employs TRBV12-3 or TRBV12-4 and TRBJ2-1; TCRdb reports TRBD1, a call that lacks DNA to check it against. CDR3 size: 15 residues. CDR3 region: CASSNPGTGFVEQFF.

The CDR3 sequence: CASSLTGTSGRAGDNEQFF. The chain links TRBV7-3 to TRBJ2-1; there is no DNA to check the TCRdb D call of TRBD2. From germline, CDR1 is SGHTA and CDR2 FQGTGA. This CDR3 has 19 residues.

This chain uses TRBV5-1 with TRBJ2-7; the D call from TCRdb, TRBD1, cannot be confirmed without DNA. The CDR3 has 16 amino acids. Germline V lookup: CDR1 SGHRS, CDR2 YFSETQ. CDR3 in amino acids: CASSSLPRTGVREQYF.

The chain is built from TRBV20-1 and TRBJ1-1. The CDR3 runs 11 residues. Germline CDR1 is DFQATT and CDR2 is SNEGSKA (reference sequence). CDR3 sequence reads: CSASYPHSAFF.

The CDR3 here is CASSELQAPGRDNSPLHF. The gene calls are TRBV25-1 and TRBJ1-6; without DNA, the TCRdb call of TRBD1 cannot be checked. Germline V gene sequence: CDR1 MGHDK, CDR2 SYGVNS. CDR3 length: 18 amino acids. Supplemented by reference TRBV25-1 and TRBJ1-6, the full variable domain reads EADIYQTPRYLVIGTGKKITLECSQTMGHDKMYWYQQDPGMELHLIHYSYGVNSTEKGDLSSESTVSRIRTEHFPLTLESARPSHTSQYLCASSELQAPGRDNSPLHFGNGTRLTVT.

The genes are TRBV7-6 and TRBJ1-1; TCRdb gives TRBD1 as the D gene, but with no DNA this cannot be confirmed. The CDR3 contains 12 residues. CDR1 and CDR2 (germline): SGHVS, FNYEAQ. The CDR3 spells CASSTQTAEAFF. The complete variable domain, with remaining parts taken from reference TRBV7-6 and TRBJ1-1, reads GAGVSQSPRYKVTKRGQDVALRCDPISGHVSLYWYRQALGQGPEFLTYFNYEAQQDKSGLPNDRFSAERPEGSISTLTIQRTEQRDSAMYRCASSTQTAEAFFGQGTRLTVV.